These 23 T cell receptor beta chains originate from one sample sequenced in a study of blood T cell repertoires in COVID-19. Clones were sequenced by immunoSEQ multiplex PCR, and TCRdb holds only the in-frame ones, with some missing. The sample lists about 320,000 clones, 65% to 90% occurring once. The sequencing sample was made of peripheral blood. These receptor sequences come from a human donor in a cohort sampled during active COVID-19.

The V and J genes are TRBV18 and TRBJ1-5, with D uncertain. The CDR3 totals 14 residues. CDR1 and CDR2 from the germline V gene are KGHSH and LQKENI. The V end lost 3 bases, the J end lost 9 bases, and 15 bases lay between the germline ends. CDR3 coding DNA: TGTGCCAGCTCACCCGAGAGCCTTCGAGGGCCCCAGCATTTT. The encoded protein is CASSPESLRGPQHF. Full variable domain (outside the CDR3, taken from reference TRBV18 and TRBJ1-5): NAGVMQNPRHLVRRRGQEARLRCSPMKGHSHVYWYRQLPEEGLKFMVYLQKENIIDESGMPKERFSAEFPKEGPSILRIQQVVRGDSAAYFCASSPESLRGPQHFGDGTRLSIL.

The genes are TRBV11-2 and TRBJ1-2; D perhaps matches TRBD1 (5 bases). This CDR3 spans 13 amino acids. Germline loops: CDR1 SGHAT, CDR2 FQNNGV. The V gene lost 7 bases and the J gene lost 8 bases, with 17 bases spanning the gap. The CDR3 spells CASTSTRGGGYTF. The DNA for the CDR3 is TGTGCCAGCACCTCGACCCGGGGGGGAGGCTACACCTTC.

The V and J genes are TRBV29-1 and TRBJ1-4; D perhaps matches TRBD1 (5 bases). CDR1 and CDR2 from the germline V gene are SQVTM and ANQGSEA. The V gene lost 4 bases and the J gene lost 4 bases, with 16 bases spanning the gap. The CDR3 sequence is 15 residues long. The CDR3 coding sequence is TGCAGCGTTGCGGGGGTAGGCGGTGGTAATGAAAAACTGTTTTTT. It codes for CSVAGVGGGNEKLFF.

The chain links TRBV21-1 to TRBJ2-7; the D call TRBD2 from the table was never checked on the DNA. TRBV21-1 is a known pseudogene. The CDR3 sequence is 14 residues long. CDR3 amino acids: CASSKEGGSYEQYF. The CDR3 bases are TGTGCCAGCAGCAAAGAGGGGGGGAGCTACGAGCAGTACTTC.

CDR3 coding DNA: TGTGCCAGCAACCCGCAGGGGGCGCCCAACTATGGCTACACCTTC. It encodes CASNPQGAPNYGYTF. The rearrangement joins TRBV2 to TRBJ1-2; TRBD1 aligns across 8 bases. V trimming: 7 bases; J trimming: 2 bases; junction bases outside the gene matches: 9. There are 15 residues in the CDR3. Looked up from germline, CDR1 is SNHLY and CDR2 is FYNNEI.

This sequence joins TRBV11-3 and TRBJ2-2; 10 bases are shared with TRBD2. Germline lookup yields CDR1 SGHNT and CDR2 YENEEA. V lost 7 bases and J lost 7; bases outside the gene matches: 6. CDR3 length: 14 residues. The CDR3 DNA sequence: TGTGCCAGCACTAGCGGGGGTAGTAACGGGGAGCTGTTTTTT. This translates into CASTSGGSNGELFF.

In this sample, this clone turned up a few times. V usage is TRBV3-1 (or the pseudogene TRBV3-2) and J usage is TRBJ2-1, with D possibly matching TRBD2 (6 bases). Deletions cut 5 bases from V and 9 bases from J, with 8 bases between. CDR3 size: 11 residues. Germline-derived CDR1 and CDR2 are LGHDT and YNNKEL (reference sequence). The CDR3 DNA sequence: TGTGCCAGCAGCTTGACTAGTGAGCAGTTCTTC. Its translation is CASSLTSEQFF.

CDR3 nucleotide sequence: TGTGCCAGCGCCCCGGGACTAGCGGGGGTGGGGGAGCAGTACTTC. It is translated as CASAPGLAGVGEQYF. V usage is TRBV6-5 and J usage is TRBJ2-7; 14 positions match TRBD2. Germline assignment: CDR1 MNHEY and CDR2 SVGAGI. Trimming at V came to 8 bases and at J to 7 bases, leaving 10 bases not matched to a gene. This CDR3 region has 15 residues.

The J gene is TRBJ1-5, the V gene TRBV5-6; 10 positions match TRBD1. There are 19 residues in the CDR3. V was clipped by 4 bases and J by 3 bases; unmatched bases: 16. Germline lookup yields CDR1 SGHDT and CDR2 YYEEEE. The CDR3 DNA is TGTGCCAGCAGCCGACGGGGACAGGGGCGCATGATTTCCAATCAGCCCCAGCATTTT. This sequence encodes CASSRRGQGRMISNQPQHF.

The chain is built from TRBV7-9 and TRBJ2-5, with D tentatively TRBD2 (6 bases). The V gene lost 5 bases and the J gene lost 4 bases, with 14 bases spanning the gap. The germline V gene has CDR1 SEHNR and CDR2 FQNEAQ (reference sequence). This CDR3 contains 14 residues. CDR3 protein: CASSPGRGLETQYF. In DNA, the CDR3 is TGTGCCAGCAGCCCGGGACGGGGGTTAGAGACCCAGTACTTC.

This chain uses TRBV6-1 with TRBJ1-5; D unresolved. The CDR3 has 13 residues. CDR1 MNHNS and CDR2 SASEGT come from the germline V gene. V was pared by 1 base and J by 11 bases, with 12 bases between. The CDR3, as DNA: TGTGCCAGCAGTGAAGAAGGGCTCGGGGCCCAGCATTTT. This encodes CASSEEGLGAQHF.

The rearrangement uses TRBV27 and TRBJ2-3, with a weak D call TRBD2 (5 bases). CDR3 length equals 15 residues. Germline V gene lookup returns CDR1 MNHEY and CDR2 SMNVEV (reference sequence). V lost 7 bases to trimming and J lost 5 bases, with 19 bases between them. CDR3 sequence (DNA): TGTGCCAGCAACCTACGCCCCGGACTTTTAGATACGCAGTATTTT. Protein: CASNLRPGLLDTQYF.

V and J are TRBV14 and TRBJ1-2; TRBD1 agrees at 7 bases. Unmatched junction bases numbered 5, after V lost 1 base and J lost 0 bases. The CDR3 is 16 amino acids. Germline V gene sequence: CDR1 SGHDN, CDR2 FVKESK. The CDR3, as DNA: TGTGCCAGCAGCCAAGGGGGACAGATCTCTAACTATGGCTACACCTTC. Translated, it gives CASSQGGQISNYGYTF.

This clone was seen just once. The gene calls are TRBV9 and TRBJ2-3, with TRBD1 matching 9 bases. J lost 2 bases, V lost 4 bases, and 11 bases had no gene match. The germline gives CDR1 SGDLS, CDR2 YYNGEE. CDR3 length: 17 residues. In DNA, the CDR3 is TGTGCCAGCAGCCAACTCCCGGGACAGGGTTTCACAGATACGCAGTATTTT. Encoded protein: CASSQLPGQGFTDTQYF.

V gene TRBV5-1 combines with J gene TRBJ2-1; 16 bases map to TRBD2. The germline CDR1 and CDR2 sequences are SGHRS and YFSETQ. Trimming removed 2 bases from V and 5 bases from J; junction bases left unmatched: 4. The CDR3 totals 17 residues. The CDR3 is CASSLPGLAGGNNEQFF. The CDR3 DNA follows: TGCGCCAGCAGCTTACCGGGACTAGCGGGGGGGAACAATGAGCAGTTCTTC.

This clone was recorded only once. The chain joins TRBV19 to TRBJ1-5; D may be TRBD1 (5 bases). There are 18 residues in the CDR3. Looked up from germline, CDR1 is LNHDA and CDR2 is SQIVND (reference sequence). V was pared by 4 bases and J by 1 base, with 20 bases between. CDR3 in DNA: TGTGCCAGTAGTAACCGGGTTCAGGGAAGGGTAAGCAATCAGCCCCAGCATTTT. As protein: CASSNRVQGRVSNQPQHF.

The chain combines TRBV6-5 with TRBJ1-1; TRBD1 is a possible D gene (6 bases). V was shortened by 8 bases and J by 1 base, with 14 bases between the two germline ends. Germline V gene lookup returns CDR1 MNHEY and CDR2 SVGAGI. This CDR3 is built from 14 residues. The DNA of the CDR3 is TGTGCCAGCCCCCGAGTAGGGGGGAACACTGAAGCTTTCTTT. It encodes CASPRVGGNTEAFF.

The chain has TRBV10-3 and TRBJ2-7, with D possibly being TRBD2 (5 bases). CDR1 and CDR2 from the germline V gene are ENHRY and SYGVKD. V was clipped by 3 bases and J by 0 bases, with 21 bases between them. This CDR3 contains 18 residues. CDR3 bases: TGTGCCATCAGTGATCCACTGGGGAATTATAGCGCCTCCTACGAGCAGTACTTC. Encoded protein: CAISDPLGNYSASYEQYF.

The rearrangement joins TRBV6-5 to TRBJ2-7, with a tentative D call TRBD1 (6 bases). Trimming removed 5 bases at V and 5 bases at J, with 16 bases between. CDR1 and CDR2 from the germline V gene are MNHEY and SVGAGI. The CDR3 has 14 residues. CDR3 region: CASSRDNQNHEQYF. For the CDR3, the DNA is TGTGCCAGCAGTCGGGACAACCAAAACCACGAGCAGTACTTC.

The genes are TRBV5-1 and TRBJ2-7; TRBD1 agrees at 10 bases. With 6 bases clipped from V and 4 bases from J, the junction kept 16 bases outside the gene matches. CDR1 SGHRS and CDR2 YFSETQ come from the germline V gene. The CDR3 totals 17 residues. The CDR3 sequence: CASIEDRGFLPSYEQYF. In nucleotides, the CDR3 is TGCGCCAGCATAGAGGACAGGGGGTTTCTACCCAGTTACGAGCAGTACTTC.

The chain has TRBV4-1 and TRBJ1-2; 8 bases line up with TRBD1. The germline V gene encodes CDR1 MGHRA and CDR2 YSYEKL. With 2 bases clipped from V and 6 bases from J, the junction kept 5 bases outside the gene matches. The CDR3 sequence is 14 residues long. The chain's CDR3 is CASSQLDRGDGYTF. For the CDR3, the DNA is TGCGCCAGCAGCCAACTAGACAGGGGCGATGGCTACACCTTC.

V usage is TRBV10-3 and J usage is TRBJ2-7, with TRBD2 matching 7 bases. The germline V gene encodes CDR1 ENHRY and CDR2 SYGVKD. There are 13 residues in the CDR3. V shed 10 bases and J 7 bases; nucleotides not matched to a gene: 13. The CDR3, as DNA: TGTGCCACCTCGGGGGAGGGGCGGGGGGAGCAGTACTTC. Translating it yields CATSGEGRGEQYF.

A few counts support this clone. This chain links TRBV10-1 with TRBJ2-7; 12 bases are a match to TRBD2. Germline V gene sequence: CDR1 WNHNN, CDR2 SYGVQD (reference sequence). CDR3 length: 15 residues. V trimming: 2 bases; J trimming: 6 bases; junction bases outside the gene matches: 5. The CDR3: CASSERGLAGGEQYF. The CDR3 bases are TGCGCCAGCAGTGAGCGGGGACTAGCGGGTGGCGAGCAGTACTTC.